These T cell receptor beta chains were read from a single sample in a study of blood T cell repertoires in COVID-19. Repertoires were generated with immunoSEQ multiplex PCR, while TCRdb's copy carries only in-frame clones and drops some. Of roughly 30,000 clones listed, 80% to 90% were seen once; the top ten hold roughly 3%. Sequenced input: peripheral blood. The receptors stem from a human donor in a cohort sampled during active COVID-19. The CDR3 runs from the conserved cysteine through the conserved F or W. The order of the fields is D gene, J gene, V gene, clone size, CDR3 DNA, CDR3 protein. A D gene is named only where the DNA matches it firmly. Clone sizes are given selectively: once, few, many, or a class where the clone is expanded.

NA TRBJ1-3 TRBV4-3 NA TGCGCCAGCAGCCAAGGGACACCTGGAAACACCATATATTTT CASSQGTPGNTIYF
TRBD1 TRBJ1-1 TRBV5-6 few TGTGCCAGCAGCTTCTTGCAGGGGGCCCTTCAGGTGAACACTGAAGCTTTCTTT CASSFLQGALQVNTEAFF
TRBD2 TRBJ2-5 TRBV4-2 NA TGTGCCAGCAGCCAAGGAGCGGGGGGGCCAGAGACCCAGTACTTC CASSQGAGGPETQYF
NA TRBJ2-3 TRBV7-8 NA TGTGCCAGCAGCTCTTCTAGGGGAAAGGGCACAGATACGCAGTATTTT CASSSSRGKGTDTQYF
TRBD2 TRBJ2-5 TRBV28 NA TGTGCCAGCACTGTCGGGGGGCAAGAGACCCAGTACTTC CASTVGGQETQYF
TRBD1 TRBJ1-5 TRBV7-2 few TGTGCCAGCACCGGGACAGGCTTATCGCCCCAGCATTTT CASTGTGLSPQHF
TRBD1 TRBJ1-2 TRBV7-8 NA TGTGCCAGCAGCTTACAGGGGGCACGTGTTGGCTACACCTTC CASSLQGARVGYTF
TRBD2 TRBJ2-5 TRBV9 NA TGTGCCAGCAGCGCGACTAGCGGGGGGGCTTTGGGAGAGACCCAGTACTTC CASSATSGGALGETQYF
TRBD1 TRBJ1-1 TRBV3-1/TRBV3-2 once TGTGCCAGCAGCCAAGCCCAGGGGGCAGGCACTGAAGCTTTCTTT CASSQAQGAGTEAFF
NA TRBJ2-2 TRBV21-1 NA TGTGCCAGCAGCAAAGTGACCGGACAGGGGAATCTCACGAACACCGGGGAGCTGTTTTTT CASSKVTGQGNLTNTGELFF
TRBD1 TRBJ2-2 TRBV5-1 few TGCGCCAGCGCCACAGGGGGCCGGACCGGGGAGCTGTTTTTT CASATGGRTGELFF
TRBD2 TRBJ2-7 TRBV11-2 NA TGTGCCAGCAGCTTAGAAACCGGGACTAGCGAAACCTACGAGCAGTACTTC CASSLETGTSETYEQYF
TRBD1 TRBJ1-1 TRBV2 NA TGTGCCAGCAGGGGGACAGCCCTAGGGACTGAAGCTTTCTTT CASRGTALGTEAFF
TRBD1 TRBJ1-3 TRBV2 NA TGTGCCAGCAGTGTCCGAAGGACAGGGAGTGGAAACACCATATATTTT CASSVRRTGSGNTIYF
TRBD1 TRBJ2-4 TRBV6-2/TRBV6-3 once TGTGCCAGCAGTTCCGCCGGGACAGGGCAAAACATTCAGTACTTC CASSSAGTGQNIQYF
TRBD2 TRBJ2-5 TRBV7-3 NA TGTGCCAGCAGCTTGTCGAAACTAGCGGAGACCCAGTACTTC CASSLSKLAETQYF
TRBD1 TRBJ1-6 TRBV6-2/TRBV6-3 few TGTGCCAGCAGTTGGTCGGACAGGGGCAGTTCACCCCTCCACTTT CASSWSDRGSSPLHF
NA TRBJ2-1 TRBV29-1 NA TGCAGCGTTGGGGGCGACCCCAGGGCCCCTGTTGAGCAGTTCTTC CSVGGDPRAPVEQFF
NA TRBJ2-5 TRBV7-9 NA TGTGCCAGCAGCCCAAATGCGGGCACGGAGACCCAGTACTTC CASSPNAGTETQYF
NA TRBJ1-1 TRBV5-4 NA TGTGCCAGCAGCGAGGGCCCAAGATTCGACACTGAAGCTTTCTTT CASSEGPRFDTEAFF
NA TRBJ1-1 TRBV12-3/TRBV12-4 NA TGTGCCAGCACCCCAAACATGAACACTGAAGCTTTCTTT CASTPNMNTEAFF
NA TRBJ2-5 TRBV28 NA TGTGCCAGCGACCCCGCGGACAGTCTCCAAGAGACCCAGTACTTC CASDPADSLQETQYF
NA TRBJ2-5 TRBV7-2 NA TGTGCCAGCAGCTTAACGCAGAGCCCGGGACAAGAGACCCAGTACTTC CASSLTQSPGQETQYF
NA TRBJ1-2 TRBV21-1 NA TGTGCCAGCAGCGCCCCCGACAGGGACTATGGCTACACCTTC CASSAPDRDYGYTF
TRBD1 TRBJ2-1 TRBV6-5 NA TGTGCCAGCATGACAGGGGTGGCCTCCTACAATGAGCAGTTCTTC CASMTGVASYNEQFF
NA TRBJ1-1 TRBV5-1 once TGCGCCAGCAGCTTGCCAAAAATGAACACTGAAGCTTTCTTT CASSLPKMNTEAFF
NA TRBJ2-7 TRBV11-2 NA TGTGCCACCAGGGCCAGAACCTCCTACGAGCAGTACTTC CATRARTSYEQYF
TRBD2 TRBJ2-3 TRBV7-2 NA TGTGCCAGCAGCGTCTCACTAGCGGGGGCGACAGATACGCAGTATTTT CASSVSLAGATDTQYF
TRBD1 TRBJ1-4 TRBV27 NA TGTGCCAGCAAACGATTCATGGGGACAGGGGATGAAAAACTGTTTTTT CASKRFMGTGDEKLFF
NA TRBJ2-3 TRBV5-5 NA TGTGCCAGCAGCTTATACAGGGAAGGACAGTATTTT CASSLYREGQYF
NA TRBJ2-2 TRBV21-1 NA TGTGCCAGCAGCAAGGTGCGGGGGGCCCTCACCGGGGAGCTGTTTTTT CASSKVRGALTGELFF
TRBD2 TRBJ2-7 TRBV7-8 NA TGTGCCAGCAGCCCCAGCCCGACTAGCGGGGGCCTCTACGAGCAGTACTTC CASSPSPTSGGLYEQYF
NA TRBJ1-6 TRBV11-3 NA TGTGCCAGCAGCTTAGGTAGAACTTCACCCCTCCACTTT CASSLGRTSPLHF
TRBD2 TRBJ2-2 TRBV5-1 NA TGCGCCAGCAGCGCCGGACTAGCGGGGTGGGACACCGGGGAGCTGTTTTTT CASSAGLAGWDTGELFF
NA TRBJ1-1 TRBV16 few TGTGCCAGCAGCCAAGGTCCGGGAGACACTGAAGCTTTCTTT CASSQGPGDTEAFF
NA TRBJ1-5 TRBV3-1/TRBV3-2 NA TGTGCCAGCAGCCCGGCCGCGGGGTATCAGCCCCAGCATTTT CASSPAAGYQPQHF
NA TRBJ2-1 TRBV5-1 once TGCGCCAGCAGCTTGCCGTCTAGTCCCAATGAGCAGTTCTTC CASSLPSSPNEQFF
TRBD1 TRBJ2-7 TRBV5-4 NA TGTGCCAGCAGCTTAGTGGGACAGGGGGCCCTCGAGCAGTACTTC CASSLVGQGALEQYF
TRBD1 TRBJ1-2 TRBV7-2 NA TGTGCCAGCAGCTTAAAAGGGGGCGTCTATGGCTACACCTTC CASSLKGGVYGYTF
NA TRBJ2-7 TRBV19 NA TGTGCCAGTAGTATAACCTACAGGGAGGGCTACGAGCAGTACTTC CASSITYREGYEQYF
NA TRBJ2-7 TRBV4-3 NA TGCGCCAGCAGCCAAGATCCGGTAACCTACGAGCAGTACTTC CASSQDPVTYEQYF
NA TRBJ2-5 TRBV7-9 NA TGTGCCAGCAACCCGGACGGGGTAGAGACCCAGTACTTC CASNPDGVETQYF
NA TRBJ1-2 TRBV5-8 once TGTGCCAGCAGCTTCCTCTCGGCCCGGGACACAAACTATGGCTACACCTTC CASSFLSARDTNYGYTF
NA TRBJ1-6 TRBV9 NA TGTGCCAGCAGCGTAGCGAGCTCCTATAATTCACCCCTCCACTTT CASSVASSYNSPLHF
NA TRBJ2-6 TRBV3-1/TRBV3-2 NA TGTGCCAGCAGCCAAGAGAGCGGCAACGTCCTGACTTTC CASSQESGNVLTF
TRBD1 TRBJ1-6 TRBV6-6 NA TGTGCCAGCAGTGAGCCGGGACAGGGGCACTCACCCCTCCACTTT CASSEPGQGHSPLHF
TRBD1 TRBJ2-1 TRBV6-2/TRBV6-3 NA TGTGCCAGCAGTTACTCGGGACAGGACCCCTACAATGAGCAGTTCTTC CASSYSGQDPYNEQFF
TRBD1 TRBJ1-4 TRBV6-6 once TGTGCCAGCAGTTACGGTGACAGGGATTACGAAAAACTGTTTTTT CASSYGDRDYEKLFF
NA TRBJ2-2 TRBV2 NA TGTGCCAGCGGGCCCTCCGGGGAGCTGTTTTTT CASGPSGELFF
TRBD1 TRBJ2-7 TRBV6-5 NA TGTGCCAGCAGCTTAACTGGACAGGCCTACGAGCAGTACTTC CASSLTGQAYEQYF
TRBD2 TRBJ2-5 TRBV18 NA TGTGCCAGCTCACTAGCGGGGGGCCAAGAGACCCAGTACTTC CASSLAGGQETQYF
NA TRBJ1-6 TRBV6-5 NA TGTGCCAGTGGACAGAGCTCCTATAATTCACCCCTCCACTTT CASGQSSYNSPLHF
NA TRBJ1-2 TRBV5-1 once TGCGCCAGCAGCTTAGAAACAGGGTTCGGCTACACCTTC CASSLETGFGYTF
TRBD1 TRBJ1-2 TRBV18 NA TGTGCCAGCTCCCCCGGGACAGGGGAGAATGGCTACACCTTC CASSPGTGENGYTF